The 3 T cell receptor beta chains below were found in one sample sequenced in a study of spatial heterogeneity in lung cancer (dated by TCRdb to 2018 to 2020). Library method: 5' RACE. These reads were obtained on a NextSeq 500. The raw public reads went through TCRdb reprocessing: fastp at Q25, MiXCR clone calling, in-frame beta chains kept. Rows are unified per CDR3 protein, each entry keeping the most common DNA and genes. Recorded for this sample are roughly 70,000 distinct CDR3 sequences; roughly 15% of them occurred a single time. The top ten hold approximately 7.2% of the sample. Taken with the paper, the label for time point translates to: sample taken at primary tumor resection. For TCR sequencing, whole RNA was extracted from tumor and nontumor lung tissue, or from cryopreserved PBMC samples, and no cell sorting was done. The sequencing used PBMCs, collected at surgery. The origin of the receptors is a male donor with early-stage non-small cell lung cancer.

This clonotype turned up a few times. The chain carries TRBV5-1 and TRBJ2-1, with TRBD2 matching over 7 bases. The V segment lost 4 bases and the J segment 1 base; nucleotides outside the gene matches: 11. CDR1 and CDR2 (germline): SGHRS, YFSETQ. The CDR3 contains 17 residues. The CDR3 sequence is CASSPLGSGISYNEQFF. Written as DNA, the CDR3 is TGCGCCAGCAGCCCATTGGGAAGCGGGATTTCCTACAATGAGCAGTTCTTC.

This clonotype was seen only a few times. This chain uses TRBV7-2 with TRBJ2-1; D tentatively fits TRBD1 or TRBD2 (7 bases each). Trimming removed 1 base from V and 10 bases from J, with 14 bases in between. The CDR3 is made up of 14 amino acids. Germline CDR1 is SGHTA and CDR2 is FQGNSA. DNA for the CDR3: TGTGCCAGCAGCTTAGGACAGGGAGGGATCGAGCAGTTCTTC. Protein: CASSLGQGGIEQFF.

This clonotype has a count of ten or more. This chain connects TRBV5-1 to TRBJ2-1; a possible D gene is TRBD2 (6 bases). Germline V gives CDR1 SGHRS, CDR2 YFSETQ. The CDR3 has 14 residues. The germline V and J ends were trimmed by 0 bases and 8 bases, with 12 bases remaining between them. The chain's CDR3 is CASSLAGGLDEQFF. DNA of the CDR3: TGCGCCAGCAGCTTGGCCGGGGGTTTGGATGAGCAGTTCTTC.